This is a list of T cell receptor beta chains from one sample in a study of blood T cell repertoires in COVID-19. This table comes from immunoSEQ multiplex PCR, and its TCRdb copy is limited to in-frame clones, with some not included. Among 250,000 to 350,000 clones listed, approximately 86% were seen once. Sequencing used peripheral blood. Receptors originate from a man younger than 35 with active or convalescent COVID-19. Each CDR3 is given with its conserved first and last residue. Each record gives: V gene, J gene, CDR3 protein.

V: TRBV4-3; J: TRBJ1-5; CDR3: CASSQDPNQPQHF
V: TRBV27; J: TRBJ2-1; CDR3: CASSLYWGNRGSEQFF
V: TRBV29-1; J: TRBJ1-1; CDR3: CSVEVREANTEAFF
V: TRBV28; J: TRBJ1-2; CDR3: CASSLIIGAGNGYTF
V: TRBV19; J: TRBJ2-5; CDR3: CASRNSGGHETQYF
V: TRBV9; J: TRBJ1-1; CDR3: CASSVTGMNTEAFF
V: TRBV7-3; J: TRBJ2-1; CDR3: CASSLDSGRAQYEQFF
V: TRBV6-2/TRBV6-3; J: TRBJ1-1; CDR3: CASSYGPRRDSSNTEAFF
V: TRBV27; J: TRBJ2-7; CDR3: CASSSGTSGTYEQYF
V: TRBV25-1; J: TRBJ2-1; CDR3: CASSEPPDTEQFF
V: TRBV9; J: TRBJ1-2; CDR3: CASSREGYGYTF
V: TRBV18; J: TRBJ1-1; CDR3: CASSPSLTGAGTEAFF
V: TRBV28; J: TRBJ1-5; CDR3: CASSSQGGNQPQHF
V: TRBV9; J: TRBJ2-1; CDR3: CASSPGYNEQFF
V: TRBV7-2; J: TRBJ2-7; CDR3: CASSMDRGDEQYF
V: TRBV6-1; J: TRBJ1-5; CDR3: CASSELSGQISNQPQHF
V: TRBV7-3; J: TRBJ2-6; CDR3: CASSLGQPGANVLTF
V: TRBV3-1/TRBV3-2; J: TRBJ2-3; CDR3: CASSHGRRGIDTQYF
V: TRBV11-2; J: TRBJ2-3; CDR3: CASSLGDRFTDTQYF
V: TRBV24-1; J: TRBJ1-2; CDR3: CATSAGVGYGYTF
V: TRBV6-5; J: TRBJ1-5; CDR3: CASSDRNSNQPQHF
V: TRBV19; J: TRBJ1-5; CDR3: CASSPPPTVFSNQPQHF
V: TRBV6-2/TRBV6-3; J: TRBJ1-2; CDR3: CASSYLAANYGYTF
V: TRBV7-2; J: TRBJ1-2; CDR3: CASTPTGRSGYTF
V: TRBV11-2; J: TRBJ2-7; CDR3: CASSLSFGSGSPFEQYF
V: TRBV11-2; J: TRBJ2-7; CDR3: CASSLESSGPYEQYF
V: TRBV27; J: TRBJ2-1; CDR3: CASSGGLAAAEQFF
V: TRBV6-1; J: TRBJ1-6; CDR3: CASSEALRGSSYNSPLHF
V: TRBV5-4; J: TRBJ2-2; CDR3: CASSQGLAGASGELFF
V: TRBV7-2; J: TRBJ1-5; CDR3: CASSQGQAHLPQHF
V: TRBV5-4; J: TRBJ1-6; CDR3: CASSQGQGSPLHF
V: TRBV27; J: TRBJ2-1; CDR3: CASSLSPSGNEQFF
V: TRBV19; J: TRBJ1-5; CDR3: CASSYRDNQPQHF
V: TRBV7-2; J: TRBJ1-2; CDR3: CASSLVLENYGYTF
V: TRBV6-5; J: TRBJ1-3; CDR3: CASSKTGSSGNTIYF
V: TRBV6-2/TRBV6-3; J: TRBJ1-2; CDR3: CASSWGVDGYTF
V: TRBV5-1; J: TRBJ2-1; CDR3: CASGESASYNEQFF
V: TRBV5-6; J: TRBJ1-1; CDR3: CASSWGGRPMNTEAFF
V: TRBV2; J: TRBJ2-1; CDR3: CARAGGPHEQFF
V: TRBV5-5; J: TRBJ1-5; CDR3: CASSLAPGTVNQPQHF
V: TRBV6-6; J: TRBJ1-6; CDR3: CASSLRTVSYNSPLHF
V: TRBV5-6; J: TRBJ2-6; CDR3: CASSQGARGANVLTF
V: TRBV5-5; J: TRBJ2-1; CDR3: CASSLGLAGGSQFF
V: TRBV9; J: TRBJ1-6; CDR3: CASSVSSYNSPLHF
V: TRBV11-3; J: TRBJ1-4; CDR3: CASSFGQGPNEKLFF
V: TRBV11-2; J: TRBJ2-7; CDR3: CASSPGWLAGDYEQYF
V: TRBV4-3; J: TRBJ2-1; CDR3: CASSQVRSGGPDEQFF
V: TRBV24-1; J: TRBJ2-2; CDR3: CAAQGAGTGELFF
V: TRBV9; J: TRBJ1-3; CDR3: CASSVQGKGPGNTIYF
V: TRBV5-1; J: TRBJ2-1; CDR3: CASSPWTSRDNEQFF
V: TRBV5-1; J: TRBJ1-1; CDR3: CASRPLRGHTEAFF
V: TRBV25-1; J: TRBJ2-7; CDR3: CASSEREGKVRSYEQYF
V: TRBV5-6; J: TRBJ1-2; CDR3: CASSSTGGLNYGYTF
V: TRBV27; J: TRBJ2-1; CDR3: CASSLSKRGAHNEQFF
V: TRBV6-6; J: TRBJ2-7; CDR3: CASTSSYEQYF